Listed below are T cell receptor beta chains from one sample, sequenced in a study of regulatory T cells in long-lasting Graves disease. One entry per CDR3 protein, called by TCRdb with MiXCR from the multiplex PCR reads. The sample has about 440,000 distinct CDR3 sequences, just under 15% seen once; the top ten hold over 15%. A further study also used this sample, focusing on T cells in Graves' hyperthyroidism and ophthalmopathy.

The sample was peripheral blood mononuclear cells (PBMCs), taken at new diagnosis, from a patient treated with antithyroid drugs. These receptors originate from a woman in her 30s with Graves disease. CDR3s include the opening cysteine and the closing phenylalanine or tryptophan. A D gene is named only where the DNA matches it firmly. Only some rows state a clone size, as once, few, many or a class for expanded clones.

.,TRBJ2-1,TRBV6-2/TRBV6-3,many,TGTGCCAGCAGAACCTTGTGGAATGAGCAGTTCTTC,CASRTLWNEQFF
.,TRBJ1-2,TRBV7-9,many,TGTGCCAGCAGCTTAGTTGGTCAGACTAACTATGGCTACACCTTC,CASSLVGQTNYGYTF
.,TRBJ2-1,TRBV6-2/TRBV6-3,.,TGTGCCAGCGGTGAGGAACGGGGCGCCTACAATGAGCAGTTCTTC,CASGEERGAYNEQFF
TRBD2,TRBJ2-1,TRBV28,few,TGTGCCAGCAGTTTGTTCGCAAGCGGGAGACGGGATGAGCAGTTCTTC,CASSLFASGRRDEQFF
TRBD2,TRBJ2-1,TRBV11-3,many,TGTGCCAGCAGCTTAACTAGCGGGGACAATGAGCAGTTCTTC,CASSLTSGDNEQFF
.,TRBJ2-3,TRBV5-6,few,TGTGCCAGCAGCTTGGCCGGCAGGGATACAGATACGCAGTATTTT,CASSLAGRDTDTQYF
.,TRBJ2-1,TRBV11-3,many,TGTGCCAGCAGCGAGGGAGGAGACTACAATGAGCAGTTCTTC,CASSEGGDYNEQFF
TRBD2,TRBJ2-3,TRBV7-9,many,TGTGCCAGCAGACGGGCGGGAGTTAACACAGATACGCAGTATTTT,CASRRAGVNTDTQYF
.,TRBJ1-5,TRBV20-1,few,TGCAGTGCTAGAGATCAGGTCGGAATTAGCAATCAGCCCCAGCATTTT,CSARDQVGISNQPQHF
TRBD2,TRBJ2-5,TRBV20-1,once,TGCAGTGCTAGAGATGGCGGGAGAGGCGAGACCCAGTACTTC,CSARDGGRGETQYF
TRBD1,TRBJ1-4,TRBV11-3,.,TGTGCCAGCAGCTTTCTGGGGACAGCTAATGAAAAACTGTTTTTT,CASSFLGTANEKLFF
TRBD1,TRBJ2-7,TRBV12-3/TRBV12-4,many,TGTGCCAGCACCTTAACGACAGGGTACGGCTACGAGCAGTACTTC,CASTLTTGYGYEQYF
.,TRBJ2-1,TRBV2,.,TGTGCCAGCAGTGTCTCGTTCTACAATGAGCAGTTCTTC,CASSVSFYNEQFF
TRBD2,TRBJ2-1,TRBV28,many,TGTGCCAGCAGCTTAGCGGGAGGGCCAGATGAGCAGTTCTTC,CASSLAGGPDEQFF